These 25 T cell receptor beta chains share one sample of origin, sequenced in a study of T-cell reconstitution after alpha-beta-depleted transplantation in children. A library of TCRbeta sequences, prepared with unique molecular identifiers, was generated. MiXCR was run by TCRdb on the PCR reads, yielding one entry per CDR3 protein. Of roughly 590,000 distinct CDR3 sequences in the sample, about 15% were seen once. Here the sequenced sample was PBMCs from the stem cell graft donor, taken from the stem cell graft. The receptors come from a human donor who donated a stem cell graft to a child with acute myeloid leukemia.

Ten or more counts support this clonotype. The chain couples TRBV20-1 to TRBJ2-7, with 13 bases matching TRBD2. The CDR3 loop spans 15 amino acids. Germline CDR1 DFQATT, CDR2 SNEGSKA (reference sequence). The junction had 5 bases not matched to a gene; V was cut back by 4 bases and J by 2 bases. CDR3: CSANHGTSGAYEQYV. The DNA of the CDR3 is TGCAGTGCTAACCACGGGACTAGCGGGGCCTACGAGCAGTACGTC.

This clonotype was counted a few times. The V and J genes are TRBV20-1 and TRBJ1-2, with a possible D match to TRBD1 (6 bases). The V end was cut by 2 bases, the J end by 6 bases, with 19 bases between. The CDR3 is 15 residues long. CDR1 and CDR2 (germline): DFQATT, SNEGSKA (reference sequence). CDR3 amino acids: CSARHREGFFNGYTF. For the CDR3, the DNA is TGCAGTGCTAGACACAGGGAAGGCTTTTTTAATGGCTACACCTTC.

This clonotype occurred a few times. The rearrangement uses TRBV12-3 or TRBV12-4 and TRBJ2-7; TRBD2 matches at 10 bases. V shed 7 bases and J 1 base; nucleotides not matched to a gene: 7. The CDR3 spans 15 residues. The CDR3 sequence: CASKRSLAGSYEQYF. In DNA form, the CDR3 reads TGTGCCAGCAAGCGTTCACTAGCGGGGTCCTACGAGCAGTACTTC.

This clonotype was found many times. This rearrangement joins TRBV20-1 to TRBJ2-1; D may correspond to TRBD1 or TRBD2 (5 bases each). V lost 5 bases and J 10 bases, leaving 12 bases between the germline ends. This CDR3 spans 11 amino acids. Per the germline V gene, CDR1 is DFQATT and CDR2 is SNEGSKA (reference sequence). The CDR3 spells CSARPGPEQFF. Written as DNA, the CDR3 is TGCAGTGCTCGGCCGGGACCAGAGCAGTTCTTC.

V usage is TRBV5-1 and J usage is TRBJ2-5; 10 bases fit TRBD2. V was clipped by 6 bases and J by 0 bases; unmatched bases: 5. The CDR3 spans 15 residues. The germline V gene has CDR1 SGHRS and CDR2 YFSETQ. The chain's CDR3 is CASNPGLANQETQYF. The CDR3 DNA reads TGCGCCAGCAATCCGGGACTAGCGAACCAAGAGACCCAGTACTTC.

In regard to this clonotype: Since a much larger clone is just one base distant, this may be a read error. The missing conserved phenylalanine or tryptophan at the end of this CDR3 makes a read error likely. The rearrangement uses TRBV5-1 and TRBJ2-5; D gene ambiguous. The germline gives CDR1 SGHRS, CDR2 YFSETQ. This CDR3 is built from 16 residues. Between the trimmed V and J ends, which lost 2 bases and 0 bases, there was a span of 14 bases. This CDR3 reads CASSFVGRSYQETQYL. The CDR3 nucleotides are TGCGCCAGCAGCTTTGTAGGGCGTTCGTACCAAGAGACCCAGTACCTC.

This clonotype was counted ten times or more. J is TRBJ2-7 and V is TRBV12-3 or TRBV12-4; 8 positions agree with TRBD1. The CDR3 is 15 amino acids. Germline trimming cut 1 base from V and 4 bases from J; bases unmatched to any gene: 6. Here the CDR3 reads CASSLEGQGRYEQYF. Written as DNA, the CDR3 is TGTGCCAGCAGTTTAGAAGGACAGGGAAGGTACGAGCAGTACTTC.

CDR3 region: CASSLDPRSKSNTEAFF. For the CDR3, the DNA is TGTGCCAGCAGCTTAGATCCCCGGTCAAAATCGAACACTGAAGCTTTCTTT. The rearrangement links TRBV11-2 to TRBJ1-1, with D unresolved. This CDR3 comprises 17 residues. Trimming removed 0 bases at V and 1 base at J, with 15 bases between. CDR1 is SGHAT and CDR2 is FQNNGV in the germline V gene.

The chain recombines TRBV5-4 with TRBJ2-5, with 12 bases that match TRBD2. This CDR3 contains 16 residues. The germline V gene encodes CDR1 SGHNT and CDR2 YYREEE (reference sequence). With 4 bases clipped from V and 5 bases from J, the junction kept 9 bases outside the gene matches. CDR3 loop: CASSTGLAGLEETQYF. In nucleotides, the CDR3 is TGTGCCAGCAGCACTGGACTAGCGGGGTTGGAGGAGACCCAGTACTTC.

This clonotype was found many times. This rearrangement joins TRBV20-1 to TRBJ1-6; 7 bases line up with TRBD1. This CDR3 has 16 residues. The germline gives CDR1 DFQATT, CDR2 SNEGSKA (reference sequence). With 6 bases clipped from V and 0 bases from J, the junction kept 8 bases outside the gene matches. The CDR3 sequence: CSARGGADSYNSPLHF. Here the CDR3 DNA reads TGCAGTGCCCGAGGGGGCGCGGACTCCTATAATTCACCCCTCCACTTT.

This clonotype has at least ten counts. The genes are TRBV20-1 and TRBJ1-1, with 7 nucleotides matching TRBD1. J was trimmed by 6 bases and V by 3 bases; bases with no gene match: 7. The germline V gene encodes CDR1 DFQATT and CDR2 SNEGSKA (reference sequence). This CDR3 has 13 residues. The CDR3 nucleotides are TGCAGTGCTAGTTCGACAGGGTTTTCTGAAGCTTTCTTT. Encoded protein: CSASSTGFSEAFF.

This clonotype was counted only a few times. V is TRBV19 and J is TRBJ1-6, with 12 nucleotides matching TRBD1. With V trimmed by 7 bases and J by 10 bases, 5 bases remained unmatched. The CDR3 loop spans 14 amino acids. Per germline, CDR1 LNHDA and CDR2 SQIVND (reference sequence). CDR3 residues: CASKGDRGLSPLHF. The CDR3 bases are TGTGCCAGTAAAGGGGACAGGGGGCTCTCACCCCTCCACTTT.

CDR3 region: CSAGLAGGPAWNEQFF. In DNA, the CDR3 is TGCAGTGCGGGACTAGCGGGGGGGCCAGCGTGGAATGAGCAGTTCTTC. V and J are TRBV20-1 and TRBJ2-1; 16 bases agree with TRBD2. CDR3 length: 16 residues. The ends lost 6 bases at V and 7 bases at J; junction bases unmatched: 9. Germline CDR1 and CDR2: DFQATT and SNEGSKA (reference sequence).

The V and J genes are TRBV13 and TRBJ2-7; tentatively, D is TRBD2 (6 bases). V lost 0 bases and J 6 bases, leaving 12 bases between the germline ends. Germline loops: CDR1 PRHDT, CDR2 FYEKMQ (reference sequence). The CDR3 covers 14 residues. CDR3 in DNA: TGTGCCAGCAGCTTAGGGGGGACTTCGGGCGAGCAGTACTTC. It codes for CASSLGGTSGEQYF.

In this sample, this clonotype turned up many times. The gene calls are TRBV7-2 and TRBJ1-1, with TRBD1 as a possible D gene (5 bases). Germline V gene lookup returns CDR1 SGHTA and CDR2 FQGNSA. The CDR3 is made up of 13 amino acids. V was shortened by 3 bases and J by 5 bases, with 10 bases between the two germline ends. This CDR3 is CASSLTAYTEAFF. CDR3 bases: TGTGCCAGCAGCTTGACAGCCTATACTGAAGCTTTCTTT. The whole variable domain, remainder taken from reference TRBV7-2 and TRBJ1-1, is GAGVSQSPSNKVTEKGKDVELRCDPISGHTALYWYRQSLGQGLEFLIYFQGNSAPDKSGLPSDRFSAERTGGSVSTLTIQRTQQEDSAVYLCASSLTAYTEAFFGQGTRLTVV.

V and J are TRBV24-1 and TRBJ1-5; a weak D match, TRBD1 (6 bases). CDR1 is KGHDR, CDR2 SFDVKD, per germline. The CDR3 is made up of 14 amino acids. V was cut by 3 bases and J by 4 bases, with 9 bases left in between. The CDR3 loop reads CATSDGGGNQPQHF. Here the CDR3 DNA reads TGTGCCACCAGTGATGGGGGCGGGAATCAGCCCCAGCATTTT.

V usage is TRBV20-1 and J usage is TRBJ1-4; D is uncertain. Trimming left V 5 bases short and J 0 bases short, with 16 bases between. The CDR3 sequence is 16 residues long. Germline lookup yields CDR1 DFQATT and CDR2 SNEGSKA (reference sequence). DNA for the CDR3: TGCAGTGCTTACCCCGACGGTCCGACAACTAATGAAAAACTGTTTTTT. It encodes CSAYPDGPTTNEKLFF.

This clonotype was detected a few times. V and J are TRBV20-1 and TRBJ2-3; 7 positions agree with TRBD1. The trim removed 2 bases at V and 5 bases at J, leaving 7 bases unmatched. There are 14 residues in the CDR3. Germline V lookup: CDR1 DFQATT, CDR2 SNEGSKA (reference sequence). Here the CDR3 reads CSARTKQGQDTQYF. DNA for the CDR3: TGCAGTGCTAGAACGAAACAGGGGCAAGATACGCAGTATTTT.

This clonotype was counted only a few times. The V call is TRBV20-1, the J call TRBJ2-5; possible D gene TRBD2, 6 bases. Trimming removed 5 bases from V and 1 base from J, with 11 bases in between. CDR1 and CDR2 from the germline V gene are DFQATT and SNEGSKA (reference sequence). The CDR3 is 13 residues long. CDR3 amino acids: CSAPRGTQETQYF. The CDR3 region has the DNA TGCAGTGCTCCGCGGGGCACCCAAGAGACCCAGTACTTC.

This chain links TRBV11-2 with TRBJ2-2; no clear D. CDR1 and CDR2 from the germline V gene are SGHAT and FQNNGV. This CDR3 contains 14 residues. V was clipped by 5 bases and J by 1 base, with 8 bases between them. In DNA form, the CDR3 reads TGTGCCAGCAGCCCAATAGGGAACACCGGGGAGCTGTTTTTT. It translates to CASSPIGNTGELFF. The full variable domain, with the rest looked up from reference TRBV11-2 and TRBJ2-2, is EAGVAQSPRYKIIEKRQSVAFWCNPISGHATLYWYQQILGQGPKLLIQFQNNGVVDDSQLPKDRFSAERLKGVDSTLKIQPAKLEDSAVYLCASSPIGNTGELFFGEGSRLTVL.

This clonotype showed up many times. The chain joins TRBV7-8 to TRBJ1-2, with D perhaps TRBD1 (5 bases). This CDR3 region has 13 residues. The V end was cut by 6 bases, the J end by 5 bases, with 13 bases between. Germline loops: CDR1 SGHVS, CDR2 FQNEAQ. The CDR3 region is CASRGDSAYGYTF. The CDR3 DNA follows: TGTGCCAGCAGGGGGGACTCCGCTTATGGCTACACCTTC.

The chain couples TRBV7-6 to TRBJ1-2; a possible D gene is TRBD1 (6 bases). V was pared by 1 base and J by 4 bases, with 13 bases between. Germline V gene sequence: CDR1 SGHVS, CDR2 FNYEAQ. The CDR3 is made up of 15 amino acids. In DNA form, the CDR3 reads TGTGCCAGCAGCTTAGAGCCAGGGGTGCGCTATGGCTACACCTTC. This codes for CASSLEPGVRYGYTF.

This clonotype came up a few times. CDR3 amino acids: CASRGTRGTSAYNEQFF. The CDR3, as DNA: TGTGCCAGCAGAGGGACGAGGGGGACTAGCGCCTACAATGAGCAGTTCTTC. J is TRBJ2-1 and V is TRBV6-1; TRBD2 agrees at 10 bases. The J segment lost 2 bases and the V segment lost 6 bases, leaving 10 bases of the junction unmatched. CDR1 and CDR2 (germline): MNHNS, SASEGT. This CDR3 is 17 amino acids long.

Written as DNA, the CDR3 is TGTGCCAGCAGCTTAGTGATGGGGAGCACAGATACGCAGTATTTT. Its translation: CASSLVMGSTDTQYF. The V call is TRBV7-9, the J call TRBJ2-3; D unresolved. Trimming took 1 base from V and 0 from J, leaving 8 bases between them. Germline-derived CDR1 and CDR2 are SEHNR and FQNEAQ (reference sequence). The CDR3 spans 15 residues.

The chain recombines TRBV4-3 with TRBJ2-6; D gene unclear. This CDR3 has 16 residues. CDR1 and CDR2 (germline): LGHNA, YSLEER. The V and J ends lost 1 base and 2 bases respectively, with 9 bases between them. The CDR3 loop is CASSQAKGPGANVLTF. Written as DNA, the CDR3 is TGCGCCAGCAGCCAAGCAAAAGGGCCTGGGGCCAACGTCCTGACTTTC.